This paragraph reports one TCR beta chain. The sample holds many counts of this clonotype. The antigen it recognizes is unknown. Per-base qualities were not stored, and no clone one base away is much larger. Library construction relied on 5' RACE. Sequencer: Illumina HiSeq 2000. A universal primer binding site was introduced by template switching, and a unique molecular identifier was present in the final cDNA, enabling accurate counting of TCR cDNA molecules. Specific primers in the conserved constant-segment region were used to synthesize first-strand cDNA for TCR alpha and beta chains. Each cDNA library was double barcoded, with a SMART-Mk sample barcode plus Illumina barcodes, to control for contamination. TruSeq adapter sequences along with Illumina sample barcodes were introduced in two successive PCR steps. Sequencing of the TCR alpha and beta cDNA libraries was done on the Illumina HiSeq platform using custom primers. On the study's bioinformatics: MiGEC was used to process raw reads and extract unique molecular identifiers, and MiXCR was used to find CDR3 positions. Recombination models were inferred per individual with the repgenHMM and IGoR tools using an EM algorithm. The tcR package in R was used for shared clonotype analysis, with sharing normalized by the product of cloneset sizes. Out-of-frame nonproductive sequences were analyzed to study raw recombination free of thymic and clonal selection effects. TCRdb handled the public reads itself, with Q25 trimming in fastp and clone calling in MiXCR, and kept productive beta chains. For every CDR3 protein sequence, its rows merge into one entry that carries the most common genes and DNA. The V and J calls here are based on TCRdb, not the publication. In this sample the table shows more than 250,000 distinct CDR3 sequences, about 8.9% of which occur a single time. Roughly 2% of the sample belongs to the ten largest clones.

The record originates from a study of identical twins (dated by TCRdb to the mid-2010s). For the wider study: The study deep-sequenced TCR alpha and beta repertoires from monozygotic twins, unrelated adults of various ages and cord blood to test whether fetal clonotypes persist. To rule out contamination, the twin experiments were replicated at different times with different library preparation protocols.

Every donor in the study was a healthy Caucasian. Three pairs of female monozygotic twins, all aged roughly 18 to 29 years, were included in the twin cohort. Miltenyi CD45RO+ enrichment and human naive T-cell isolation kits were used to isolate memory (CD45RO+) and naive T cells from PBMC. V and J are truncated by 7 bases and 1 base respectively, leaving an intervening sequence of 21 bases. In the germline V gene, CDR1 corresponds to SGHRS and CDR2 to YFSETQ. The CDR3, cysteine through phenylalanine, is 17 amino acids long. Kept here is only the CDR3 DNA, which spans 51 bases and is read in frame from base 1. Overall study results and their limits: Compared with coincidental sharing between unrelated individuals, out-of-frame TCR alpha sequences shared between twins showed an excess of sequences with low generation probability. Because the same donors could not be followed over many years, conclusions were based on cross-sectional statistical analysis. Recombination models systematically underestimated out-of-frame TCR alpha sharing in monozygotic twins but agreed with sharing between unrelated individuals. Excess twin sharing in beta out-of-frame sequences was weaker because fewer shared sequences lowered the signal-to-noise ratio. Invariant T cells such as MAIT and iNKT could partly confound zero-insertion analyses, although diverse VJ usage argued against such confounding for most clonotypes. Abundant cord blood beta clonotypes carried fewer insertions; young adult naive repertoires showed a weaker similar trend, while memory repertoires showed none.

These data were also filed under a second study, of yellow fever vaccine responses in identical twins. As described in the second report: The authors reported that the T cell response to vaccination in identical twins appeared partly convergent and partly personalized. In identical twins, the study followed T cell clones that responded to the vaccine with precision.

This TCR was sampled from a woman in her late teens or twenties in good health. Sequenced: memory (CD45RO+) T cells sorted from blood. The meaning of the sample's cell subset or site label: CD45RO+ enriched T cells. This chain is built from TRBV5-1 and TRBJ2-1, with the D segment identity uncertain. The CDR3 region: CASCPSRPDMSYNEQFF. Here is the DNA: TGCGCCAGCTGCCCGTCGAGGCCCGATATGTCCTACAATGAGCAGTTCTTC. The full variable domain, completed from the reference TRBV5-1 and TRBJ2-1 proteins outside the CDR3, reads KAGVTQTPRYLIKTRGQQVTLSCSPISGHRSVSWYQQTPGQGLQFLFEYFSETQRNKGNFPGRFSGRQFSNSRSEMNVSTLELGDSALYLCASCPSRPDMSYNEQFFGPGTRLTVL.